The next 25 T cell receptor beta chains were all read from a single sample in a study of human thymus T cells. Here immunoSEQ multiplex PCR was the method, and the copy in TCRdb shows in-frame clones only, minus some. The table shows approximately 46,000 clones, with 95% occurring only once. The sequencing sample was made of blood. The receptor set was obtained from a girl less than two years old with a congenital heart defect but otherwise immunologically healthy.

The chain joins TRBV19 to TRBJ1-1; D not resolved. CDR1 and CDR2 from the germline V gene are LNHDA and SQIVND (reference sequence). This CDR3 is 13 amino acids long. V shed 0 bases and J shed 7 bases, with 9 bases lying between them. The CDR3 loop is CASSIDRYYEAFF. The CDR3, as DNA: TGTGCCAGTAGTATAGATCGCTACTATGAAGCTTTCTTT.

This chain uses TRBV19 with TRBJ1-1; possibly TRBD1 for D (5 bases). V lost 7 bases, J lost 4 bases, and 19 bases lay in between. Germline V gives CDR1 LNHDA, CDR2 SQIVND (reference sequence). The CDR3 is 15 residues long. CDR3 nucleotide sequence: TGTGCCAGTACCATGGGGACCCCAGGGCTCACTGAAGCTTTCTTT. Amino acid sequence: CASTMGTPGLTEAFF.

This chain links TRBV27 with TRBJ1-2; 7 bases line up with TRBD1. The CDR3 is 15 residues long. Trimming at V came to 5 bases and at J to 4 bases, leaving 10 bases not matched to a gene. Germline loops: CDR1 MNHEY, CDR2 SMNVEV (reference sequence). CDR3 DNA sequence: TGTGCCAGCAGTGAAGCCCGGGACAGACTCTATGGCTACACCTTC. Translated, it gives CASSEARDRLYGYTF.

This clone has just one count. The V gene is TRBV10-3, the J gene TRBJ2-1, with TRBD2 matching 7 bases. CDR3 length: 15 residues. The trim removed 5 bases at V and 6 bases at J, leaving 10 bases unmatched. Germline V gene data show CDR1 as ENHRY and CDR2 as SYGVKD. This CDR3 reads CAISRLAVTFNEQFF. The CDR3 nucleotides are TGTGCCATCAGTCGCCTAGCGGTGACTTTCAATGAGCAGTTCTTC.

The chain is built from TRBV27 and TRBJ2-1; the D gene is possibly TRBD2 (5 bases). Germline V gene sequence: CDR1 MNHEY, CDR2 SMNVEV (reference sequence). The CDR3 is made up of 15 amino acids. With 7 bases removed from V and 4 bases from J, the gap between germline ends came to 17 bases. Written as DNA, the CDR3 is TGTGCCAGCACCTTGGGCGGGTCGCCTTACAATGAGCAGTTCTTC. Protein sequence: CASTLGGSPYNEQFF.

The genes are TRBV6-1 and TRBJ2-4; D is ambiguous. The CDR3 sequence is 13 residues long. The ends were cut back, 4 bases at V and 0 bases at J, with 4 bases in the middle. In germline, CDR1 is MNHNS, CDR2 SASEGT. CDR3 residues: CASSALAKNIQYF. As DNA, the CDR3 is TGTGCCAGCAGTGCCCTAGCCAAAAACATTCAGTACTTC.

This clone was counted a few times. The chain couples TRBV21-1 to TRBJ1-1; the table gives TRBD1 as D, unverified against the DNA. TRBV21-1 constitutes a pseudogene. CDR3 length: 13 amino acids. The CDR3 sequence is CASSTTGSTEAFF. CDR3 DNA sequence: TGTGCCAGCAGCACGACAGGGAGCACTGAAGCTTTCTTT.

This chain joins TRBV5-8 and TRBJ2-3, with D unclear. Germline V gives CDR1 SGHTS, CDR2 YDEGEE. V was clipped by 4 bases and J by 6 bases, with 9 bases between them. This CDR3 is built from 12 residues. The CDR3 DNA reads TGTGCCAGCAGCCAGATTGGGGATACGCAGTATTTT. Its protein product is CASSQIGDTQYF.

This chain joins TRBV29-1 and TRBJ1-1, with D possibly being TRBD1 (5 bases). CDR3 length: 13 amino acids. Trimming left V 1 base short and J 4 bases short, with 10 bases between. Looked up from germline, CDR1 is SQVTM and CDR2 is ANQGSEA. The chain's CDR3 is CSVEVRQFTEAFF. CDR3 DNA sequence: TGCAGCGTTGAAGTAAGACAGTTCACTGAAGCTTTCTTT.

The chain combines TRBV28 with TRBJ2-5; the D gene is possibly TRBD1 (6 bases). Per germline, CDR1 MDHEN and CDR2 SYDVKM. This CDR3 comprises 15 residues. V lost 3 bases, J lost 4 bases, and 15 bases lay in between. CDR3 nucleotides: TGTGCCAGCAGTTTTGGGGGCAGTTTCGGAGAGACCCAGTACTTC. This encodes CASSFGGSFGETQYF. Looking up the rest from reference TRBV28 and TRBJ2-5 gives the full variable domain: DVKVTQSSRYLVKRTGEKVFLECVQDMDHENMFWYRQDPGLGLRLIYFSYDVKMKEKGDIPEGYSVSREKKERFSLILESASTNQTSMYLCASSFGGSFGETQYFGPGTRLLVL.

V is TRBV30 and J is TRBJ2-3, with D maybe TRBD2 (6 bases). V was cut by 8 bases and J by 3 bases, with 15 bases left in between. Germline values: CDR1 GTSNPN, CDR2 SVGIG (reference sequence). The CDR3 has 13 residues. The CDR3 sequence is CAGRLVPTDTQYF. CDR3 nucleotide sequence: TGTGCCGGAAGACTAGTTCCTACAGATACGCAGTATTTT.

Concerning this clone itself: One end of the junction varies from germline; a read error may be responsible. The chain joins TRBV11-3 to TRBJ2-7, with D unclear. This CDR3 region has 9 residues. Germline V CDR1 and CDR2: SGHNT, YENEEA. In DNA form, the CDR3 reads TGTGCCAGCAGCTTAGCGGCTGTCTTC. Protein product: CASSLAAVF.

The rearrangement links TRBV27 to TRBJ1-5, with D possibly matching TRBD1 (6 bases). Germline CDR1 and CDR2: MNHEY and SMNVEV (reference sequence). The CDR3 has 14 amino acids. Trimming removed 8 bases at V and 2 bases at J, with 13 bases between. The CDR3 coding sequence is TGTGCCAGCGGATTACAGGGCGGCAATCAGCCCCAGCATTTT. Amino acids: CASGLQGGNQPQHF.

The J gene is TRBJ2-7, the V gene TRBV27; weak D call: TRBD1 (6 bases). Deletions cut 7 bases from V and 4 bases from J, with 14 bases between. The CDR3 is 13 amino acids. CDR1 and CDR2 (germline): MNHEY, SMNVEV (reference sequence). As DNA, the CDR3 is TGTGCCAGCAAGAGGGGTCAGGGGTACGAGCAGTACTTC. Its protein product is CASKRGQGYEQYF.

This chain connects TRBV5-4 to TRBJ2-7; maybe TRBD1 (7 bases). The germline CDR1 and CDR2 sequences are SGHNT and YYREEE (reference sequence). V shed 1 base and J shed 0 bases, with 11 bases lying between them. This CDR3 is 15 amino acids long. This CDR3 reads CASSLRQGGSYEQYF. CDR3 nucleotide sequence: TGTGCCAGCAGCTTGCGGCAGGGGGGCTCCTACGAGCAGTACTTC.

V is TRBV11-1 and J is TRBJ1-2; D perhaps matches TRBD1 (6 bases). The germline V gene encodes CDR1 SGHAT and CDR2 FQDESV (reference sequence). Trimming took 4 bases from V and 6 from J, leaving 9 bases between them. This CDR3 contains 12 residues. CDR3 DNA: TGTGCCAGCAGCTGGAACAGGGATGGCTACACCTTC. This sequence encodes CASSWNRDGYTF. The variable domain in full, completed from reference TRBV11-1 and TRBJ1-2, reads EAEVAQSPRYKITEKSQAVAFWCDPISGHATLYWYRQILGQGPELLVQFQDESVVDDSQLPKDRFSAERLKGVDSTLKIQPAELGDSAMYLCASSWNRDGYTFGSGTRLTVV.

The CDR3 spells CSPGRNEKLFF. The CDR3 nucleotides are TGCAGTCCCGGACGTAATGAAAAACTGTTTTTT. The chain uses TRBV20-1 and TRBJ1-4; D is uncertain. V lost 8 bases to trimming and J lost 4 bases, with 8 bases between them. Germline V gene lookup returns CDR1 DFQATT and CDR2 SNEGSKA (reference sequence). The CDR3 runs to 11 residues.

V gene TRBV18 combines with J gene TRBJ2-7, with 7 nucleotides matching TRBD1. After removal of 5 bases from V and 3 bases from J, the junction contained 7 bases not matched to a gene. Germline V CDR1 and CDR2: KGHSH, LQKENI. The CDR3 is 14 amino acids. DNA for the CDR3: TGTGCCAGCTCATACATGGGACAGTACTACGAGCAGTACTTC. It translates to CASSYMGQYYEQYF.

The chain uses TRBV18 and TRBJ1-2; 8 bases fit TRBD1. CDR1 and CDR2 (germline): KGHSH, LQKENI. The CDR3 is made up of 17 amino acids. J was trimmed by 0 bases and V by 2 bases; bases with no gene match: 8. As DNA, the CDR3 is TGTGCCAGCTCACCAATACAGGGGGAGTTAGCTAACTATGGCTACACCTTC. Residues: CASSPIQGELANYGYTF.

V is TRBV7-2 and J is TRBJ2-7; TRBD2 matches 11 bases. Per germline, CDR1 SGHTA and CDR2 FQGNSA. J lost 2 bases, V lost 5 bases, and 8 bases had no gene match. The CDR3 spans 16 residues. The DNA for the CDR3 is TGTGCCAGCAGCCGTCCCCGTAGCGGGAGGGCCTACGAGCAGTACTTC. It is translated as CASSRPRSGRAYEQYF.

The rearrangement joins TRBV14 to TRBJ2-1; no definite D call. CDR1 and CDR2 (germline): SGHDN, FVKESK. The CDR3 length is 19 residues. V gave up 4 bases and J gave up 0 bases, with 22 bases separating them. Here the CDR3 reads CASSLWVPRDTSSYNEQFF. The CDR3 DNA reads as TGTGCCAGCAGCCTCTGGGTGCCGCGAGACACGAGCTCCTACAATGAGCAGTTCTTC.

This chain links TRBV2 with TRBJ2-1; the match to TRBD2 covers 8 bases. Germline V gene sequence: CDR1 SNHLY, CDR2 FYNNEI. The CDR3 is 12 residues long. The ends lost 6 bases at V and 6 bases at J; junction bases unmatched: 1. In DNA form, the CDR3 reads TGTGCCAGCAGCCTAGCGGGCAATGAGCAGTTCTTC. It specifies CASSLAGNEQFF.

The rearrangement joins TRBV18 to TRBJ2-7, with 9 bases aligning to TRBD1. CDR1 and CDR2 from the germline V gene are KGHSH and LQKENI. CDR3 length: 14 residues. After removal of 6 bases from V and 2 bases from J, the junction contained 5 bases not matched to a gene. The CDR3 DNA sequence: TGTGCCAGCTCGTGGAGACAGGGGGCCTACGAGCAGTACTTC. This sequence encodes CASSWRQGAYEQYF.

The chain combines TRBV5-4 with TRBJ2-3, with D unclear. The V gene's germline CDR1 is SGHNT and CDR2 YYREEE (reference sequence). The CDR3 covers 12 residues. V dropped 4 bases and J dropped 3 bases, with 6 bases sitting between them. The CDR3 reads CASSRGTDTQYF. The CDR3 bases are TGTGCCAGCAGCCGCGGAACAGATACGCAGTATTTT.

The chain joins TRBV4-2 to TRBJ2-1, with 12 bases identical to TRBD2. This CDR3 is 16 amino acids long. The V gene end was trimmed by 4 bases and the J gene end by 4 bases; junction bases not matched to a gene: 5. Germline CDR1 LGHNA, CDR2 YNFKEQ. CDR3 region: CASSPRTSGIYNEQFF. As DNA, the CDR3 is TGTGCCAGCAGCCCCAGGACTAGCGGGATATACAATGAGCAGTTCTTC.